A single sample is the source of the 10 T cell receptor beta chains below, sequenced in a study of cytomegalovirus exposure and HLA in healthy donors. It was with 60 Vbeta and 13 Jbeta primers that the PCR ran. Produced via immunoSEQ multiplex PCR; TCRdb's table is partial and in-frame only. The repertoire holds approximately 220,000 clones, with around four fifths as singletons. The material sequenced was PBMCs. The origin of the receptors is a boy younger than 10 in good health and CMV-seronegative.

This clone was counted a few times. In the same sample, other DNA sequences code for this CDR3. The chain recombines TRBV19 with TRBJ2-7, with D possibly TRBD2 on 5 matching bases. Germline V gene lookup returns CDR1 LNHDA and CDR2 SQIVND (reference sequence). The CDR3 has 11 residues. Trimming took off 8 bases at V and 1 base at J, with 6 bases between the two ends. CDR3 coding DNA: TGTGCCAGTCGAGGGTCCTACGAGCAGTACTTC. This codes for CASRGSYEQYF. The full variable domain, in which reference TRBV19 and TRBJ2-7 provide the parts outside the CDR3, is DGGITQSPKYLFRKEGQNVTLSCEQNLNHDAMYWYRQDPGQGLRLIYYSQIVNDFQKGDIAEGYSVSREKKESFPLTVTSAQKNPTAFYLCASRGSYEQYFGPGTRLTVT.

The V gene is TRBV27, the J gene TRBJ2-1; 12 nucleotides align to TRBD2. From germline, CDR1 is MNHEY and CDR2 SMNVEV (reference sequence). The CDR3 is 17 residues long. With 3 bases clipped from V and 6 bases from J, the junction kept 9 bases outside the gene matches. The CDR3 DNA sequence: TGTGCCAGCAGTTTGACACCTCGGACTAGCGGGACCAATGAGCAGTTCTTC. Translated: CASSLTPRTSGTNEQFF.

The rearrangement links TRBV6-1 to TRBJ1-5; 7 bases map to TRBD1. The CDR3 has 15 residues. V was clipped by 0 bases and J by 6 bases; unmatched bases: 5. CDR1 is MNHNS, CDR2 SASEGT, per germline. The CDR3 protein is CASSEAGQGGQPQHF. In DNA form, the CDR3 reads TGTGCCAGCAGTGAAGCAGGGCAGGGGGGTCAGCCCCAGCATTTT.

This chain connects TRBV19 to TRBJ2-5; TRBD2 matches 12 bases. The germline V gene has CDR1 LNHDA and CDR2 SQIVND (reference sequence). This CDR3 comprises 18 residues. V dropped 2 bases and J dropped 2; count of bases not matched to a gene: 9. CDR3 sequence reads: CASSIHRGLAGLQETQYF. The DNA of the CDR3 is TGTGCCAGTAGTATACATAGGGGACTAGCGGGTCTACAAGAGACCCAGTACTTC.

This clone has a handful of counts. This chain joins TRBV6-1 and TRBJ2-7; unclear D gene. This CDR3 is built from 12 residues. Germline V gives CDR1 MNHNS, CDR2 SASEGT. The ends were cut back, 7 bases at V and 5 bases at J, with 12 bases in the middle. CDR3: CASTVPSDEQYF. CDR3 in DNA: TGTGCCAGCACGGTCCCCTCTGACGAGCAGTACTTC.

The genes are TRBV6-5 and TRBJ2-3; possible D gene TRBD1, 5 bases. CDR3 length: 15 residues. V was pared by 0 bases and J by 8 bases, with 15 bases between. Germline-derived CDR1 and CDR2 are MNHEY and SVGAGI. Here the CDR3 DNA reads TGTGCCAGCAGTTACTCTCCGGCCGGGCAGGGTACGCAGTATTTT. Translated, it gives CASSYSPAGQGTQYF.

The CDR3 DNA is TGTGCCAGCAGCTTTAGTTTAGGGGGGGGCACTGAAGCTTTCTTT. Protein: CASSFSLGGGTEAFF. The chain has TRBV7-9 and TRBJ1-1, with D possibly matching TRBD1 (6 bases). The CDR3 has 15 residues. Per the germline V gene, CDR1 is SEHNR and CDR2 is FQNEAQ (reference sequence). V was shortened by 3 bases and J by 4 bases, with 15 bases between the two germline ends.

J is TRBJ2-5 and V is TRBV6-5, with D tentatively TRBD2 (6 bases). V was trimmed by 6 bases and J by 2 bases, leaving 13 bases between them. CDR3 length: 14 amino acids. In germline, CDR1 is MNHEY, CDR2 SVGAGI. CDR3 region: CASSRGTAQETQYF. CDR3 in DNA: TGTGCCAGCAGCCGCGGGACTGCACAAGAGACCCAGTACTTC.

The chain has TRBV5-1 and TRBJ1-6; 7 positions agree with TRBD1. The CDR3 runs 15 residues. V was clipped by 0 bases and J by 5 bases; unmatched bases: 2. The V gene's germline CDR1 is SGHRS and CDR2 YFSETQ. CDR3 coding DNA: TGCGCCAGCAGCTTGGGAGGGGGCAATAATTCACCCCTCCACTTT. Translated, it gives CASSLGGGNNSPLHF.

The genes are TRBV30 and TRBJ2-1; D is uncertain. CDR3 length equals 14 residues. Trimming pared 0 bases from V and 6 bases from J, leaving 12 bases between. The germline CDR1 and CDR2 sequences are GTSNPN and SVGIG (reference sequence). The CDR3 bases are TGTGCCTGGAGTGTCTTCGAGGTGGCCAATGAGCAGTTCTTC. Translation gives CAWSVFEVANEQFF.